These 28 T cell receptor beta chains were all obtained from the same sample, sequenced in a study of memory CD4+ T cells and cytomegalovirus serostatus (dated by TCRdb to between 2018 and 2020). The library came from the immunoSEQ multiplex PCR assay. This is the immuneACCESS table as TCRdb keeps it, with only in-frame sequences that have V and J called. A part of the clones is gone; compared with another copy, unresolved V genes explain less than half, and the rest is unexplained. The sample data list 75,000 to 95,000 clones, and roughly 80% of these were observed just once. The top ten constitute roughly 0.79% of the sample. A FACSAria II was used to sort memory CD4+ T cells, defined as single viable CD3+CD4+CD8-CD45RO+ cells. Specimen: memory CD4+ T cells from blood. Receptors originate from an adult in good health and CMV-seronegative.

V usage is TRBV10-3 and J usage is TRBJ2-2; 7 bases are a match to TRBD2. This CDR3 is 16 amino acids long. V lost 2 bases and J lost 2; bases outside the gene matches: 5. CDR1 and CDR2 from the germline V gene are ENHRY and SYGVKD. CDR3 nucleotide sequence: TGTGCCATCAGTGAGATGGGCGGGGGAAACACCGGGGAGCTGTTTTTT. It translates to CAISEMGGGNTGELFF.

This clone showed up just a few times. The rearrangement uses TRBV19 and TRBJ2-7; D perhaps matches TRBD1 (5 bases). The V and J ends lost 6 bases and 5 bases respectively, with 11 bases between them. The V gene's germline CDR1 is LNHDA and CDR2 SQIVND (reference sequence). The CDR3 totals 12 residues. As DNA, the CDR3 is TGTGCCAGTAGCCCCAGGGTCCACGAGCAGTACTTC. It is translated as CASSPRVHEQYF. Looking up the rest from reference TRBV19 and TRBJ2-7 gives the full variable domain: DGGITQSPKYLFRKEGQNVTLSCEQNLNHDAMYWYRQDPGQGLRLIYYSQIVNDFQKGDIAEGYSVSREKKESFPLTVTSAQKNPTAFYLCASSPRVHEQYFGPGTRLTVT.

This chain connects TRBV15 to TRBJ1-2, with D perhaps TRBD1 (5 bases). The germline V gene has CDR1 LNHNV and CDR2 YYDKDF (reference sequence). V lost 0 bases, J lost 4 bases, and 9 bases lay in between. The CDR3 is 14 amino acids. Here the CDR3 DNA reads TGTGCCACCAGCAGAGATCCCCAGGGCTATGGCTACACCTTC. Its protein product is CATSRDPQGYGYTF. Supplemented by reference TRBV15 and TRBJ1-2, the full variable domain reads DAMVIQNPRYQVTQFGKPVTLSCSQTLNHNVMYWYQQKSSQAPKLLFHYYDKDFNNEADTPDNFQSRRPNTSFCFLDIRSPGLGDTAMYLCATSRDPQGYGYTFGSGTRLTVV.

This sequence joins TRBV9 and TRBJ1-3; D call uncertain. With 0 bases removed from V and 2 bases from J, the gap between germline ends came to 9 bases. Looked up from germline, CDR1 is SGDLS and CDR2 is YYNGEE. The CDR3 spans 15 residues. In nucleotides, the CDR3 is TGTGCCAGCAGCGTAGATGTAGGGACTGGAAACACCATATATTTT. Translation gives CASSVDVGTGNTIYF.

The sample holds a few counts of this clone. The chain combines TRBV7-2 with TRBJ1-6; D might be TRBD1 (6 bases). The CDR3 loop spans 14 amino acids. V shed 8 bases and J shed 4 bases, with 12 bases lying between them. Germline CDR1 reads SGHTA; CDR2 reads FQGNSA. CDR3 sequence (DNA): TGTGCCAGCGGGGGGCGCGTTTATAATTCACCCCTCCACTTT. Protein: CASGGRVYNSPLHF.

V is TRBV27 and J is TRBJ1-5; 8 positions agree with TRBD1. Germline V CDR1 and CDR2: MNHEY, SMNVEV (reference sequence). This CDR3 is built from 15 residues. The V segment lost 2 bases and the J segment 5 bases; nucleotides outside the gene matches: 5. The chain's CDR3 is CASSLQGTGYQPQHF. The CDR3 region has the DNA TGTGCCAGCAGTTTACAAGGGACAGGTTATCAGCCCCAGCATTTT.

V usage is TRBV6-5 and J usage is TRBJ1-1, with 8 positions matching TRBD1. This CDR3 has 15 residues. Trimming took 4 bases from V and 4 from J; bases not matched to a gene: 8. Germline loops: CDR1 MNHEY, CDR2 SVGAGI. The CDR3 is CASSSQGARSTEAFF. The CDR3 DNA is TGTGCCAGCAGTTCCCAGGGGGCGCGGTCCACTGAAGCTTTCTTT.

The chain links TRBV7-8 to TRBJ2-7; no reliable D call. V lost 1 base, J lost 5 bases, and 9 bases lay in between. The CDR3 sequence is 13 residues long. CDR1 is SGHVS and CDR2 is FQNEAQ in the germline V gene. This chain's CDR3 is CASSLEGLHEQYF. DNA of the CDR3: TGTGCCAGCAGCTTAGAAGGTCTCCACGAGCAGTACTTC.

V is TRBV10-3 and J is TRBJ2-1, with D possibly TRBD2 on 6 matching bases. The CDR3 covers 14 residues. Germline-derived CDR1 and CDR2 are ENHRY and SYGVKD. The V gene lost 2 bases and the J gene lost 5 bases, with 10 bases spanning the gap. The CDR3 loop reads CAISEVEGHNEQFF. Here the CDR3 DNA reads TGTGCCATCAGTGAGGTGGAGGGGCACAATGAGCAGTTCTTC.

This clone has a single count. CDR3: CASNLGSPMNYGYTF. The CDR3 DNA reads as TGTGCCAGTAACTTGGGTTCTCCGATGAACTATGGCTACACCTTC. The chain couples TRBV19 to TRBJ1-2; D is ambiguous. Deletions cut 7 bases from V and 2 bases from J, with 17 bases between. Germline CDR1 reads LNHDA; CDR2 reads SQIVND (reference sequence). CDR3 length equals 15 residues.

The gene calls are TRBV6-5 and TRBJ2-7; 10 positions match TRBD2. V shed 6 bases and J 3 bases; nucleotides not matched to a gene: 5. This CDR3 is 14 amino acids long. Per the germline V gene, CDR1 is MNHEY and CDR2 is SVGAGI. CDR3 bases: TGTGCCAGCAGCCTAGCGGGGGCTCTCTACGAGCAGTACTTC. Residues: CASSLAGALYEQYF.

The chain uses TRBV2 and TRBJ2-7, with a weak D call TRBD1 (5 bases). Germline CDR1 and CDR2: SNHLY and FYNNEI. This CDR3 is built from 12 residues. The germline V and J ends were trimmed by 8 bases and 6 bases, with 14 bases remaining between them. The DNA of the CDR3 is TGTGCCAGCTGTATATGGGGCAGCGAGCAGTACTTC. Residues: CASCIWGSEQYF.

J is TRBJ1-3 and V is TRBV6-1; 8 bases match TRBD1. The CDR3 has 16 amino acids. CDR1 is MNHNS, CDR2 SASEGT, per germline. The V gene end was trimmed by 2 bases and the J gene end by 4 bases; junction bases not matched to a gene: 7. CDR3 sequence reads: CASSEFLTGEGNTIYF. CDR3 DNA sequence: TGTGCCAGCAGTGAATTTTTGACAGGGGAAGGAAACACCATATATTTT.

The chain uses TRBV19 and TRBJ1-2; perhaps TRBD1 as D (6 bases). Germline V lookup: CDR1 LNHDA, CDR2 SQIVND (reference sequence). Trimming pared 8 bases from V and 6 bases from J, leaving 19 bases between. The CDR3 extends over 14 amino acids. The CDR3 region is CASHEQGRGDGYTF. The CDR3, as DNA: TGTGCCAGTCATGAACAGGGTCGAGGAGATGGCTACACCTTC.

The chain recombines TRBV7-2 with TRBJ2-7; TRBD2 might be the D (6 bases). In germline, CDR1 is SGHTA, CDR2 FQGNSA. This CDR3 comprises 14 residues. V gave up 5 bases and J gave up 4 bases, with 15 bases separating them. This chain's CDR3 is CASSPAGAGYEQYF. Written as DNA, the CDR3 is TGTGCCAGCAGCCCGGCCGGGGCGGGGTACGAGCAGTACTTC.

About this clone: Likely a read error: the CDR3 ends without its conserved phenylalanine or tryptophan. The DNA is omitted, as the CDR3 cannot be located on it reliably, and the CDR3 follows TCRdb's listing. CDR3 sequence: CASSSRDRPFVL. The rearrangement joins TRBV28 to TRBJ2-2; the table names TRBD1, a call not compared with the DNA. Germline CDR1 and CDR2: MDHEN and SYDVKM. Ends included, the CDR3 has 12 residues.

J is TRBJ1-1 and V is TRBV5-1; 7 bases are shared with TRBD1. Trimming removed 2 bases from V and 6 bases from J; junction bases left unmatched: 4. Germline CDR1 is SGHRS and CDR2 is YFSETQ. The CDR3 consists of 13 residues. DNA for the CDR3: TGCGCCAGCAGCTTACAGGGGATCGCTGAAGCTTTCTTT. Its translation is CASSLQGIAEAFF.

The V gene is TRBV5-6, the J gene TRBJ2-1; possibly TRBD2 for D (5 bases). Trimming cost V 1 base and J 6 bases, with 11 bases left between them. CDR1 and CDR2 from the germline V gene are SGHDT and YYEEEE. This CDR3 has 14 residues. The CDR3 here is CASSLRGAGNEQFF. CDR3 nucleotide sequence: TGTGCCAGCAGCTTGCGGGGTGCCGGCAATGAGCAGTTCTTC.

This rearrangement joins TRBV10-3 to TRBJ2-1, with TRBD2 matching 12 bases. The CDR3 totals 17 residues. V was clipped by 11 bases and J by 0 bases; unmatched bases: 11. Germline-derived CDR1 and CDR2 are ENHRY and SYGVKD. The CDR3 region is CAVGTLAGGNSYNEQFF. The CDR3 DNA reads as TGTGCCGTAGGGACCCTAGCGGGGGGGAACTCCTACAATGAGCAGTTCTTC.

The rearrangement joins TRBV5-1 to TRBJ1-6, with a weak D call TRBD1 (6 bases). The CDR3 extends over 18 amino acids. From germline, CDR1 is SGHRS and CDR2 YFSETQ. V lost 0 bases and J lost 8, with 21 bases in between. This CDR3 reads CASSLVLLAGASDSPLHF. Here the CDR3 DNA reads TGCGCCAGCAGCTTGGTTTTACTGGCAGGGGCTTCTGATTCACCCCTCCACTTT.

This sequence joins TRBV28 and TRBJ2-5; TRBD2 matches 13 bases. Per the germline V gene, CDR1 is MDHEN and CDR2 is SYDVKM. V gave up 2 bases and J gave up 2 bases; unmatched junction bases: 5. CDR3 length equals 17 residues. For the CDR3, the DNA is TGTGCCAGCAGTTTAGGCGGACTAGCGGGGGAACAAGAGACCCAGTACTTC. Protein product: CASSLGGLAGEQETQYF.

For this clone: A read error may account for a junction end that differs from germline. The gene calls are TRBV6-1 and TRBJ1-4; perhaps TRBD1 as D (5 bases). Germline V CDR1 and CDR2: MNHNS, SASEGT. This CDR3 is 13 amino acids long. The CDR3 sequence: CASLGATIEKLFF. CDR3 sequence (DNA): TGTGCCAGCCTTGGGGCAACTATTGAAAAACTGTTTTTT.

J is TRBJ1-5 and V is TRBV6-5; D is possibly TRBD1 (5 bases). This CDR3 region has 14 residues. The V end was cut by 10 bases, the J end by 3 bases, with 16 bases between. Germline lookup yields CDR1 MNHEY and CDR2 SVGAGI. The CDR3 is CATRSWGNNQPQHF. CDR3 in DNA: TGTGCCACCAGATCTTGGGGGAACAATCAGCCCCAGCATTTT.

This chain uses TRBV18 with TRBJ1-5; TRBD1 is a possible D gene (5 bases). CDR1 and CDR2 (germline): KGHSH, LQKENI. The ends were cut back, 3 bases at V and 2 bases at J, with 14 bases in the middle. The CDR3 length is 16 residues. The CDR3 region is CASSPLAGKGNQPQHF. The DNA for the CDR3 is TGTGCCAGCTCACCGCTCGCAGGGAAGGGCAATCAGCCCCAGCATTTT.

The genes are TRBV6-5 and TRBJ2-2; 7 bases match TRBD1. CDR3 length: 15 residues. Germline loops: CDR1 MNHEY, CDR2 SVGAGI. V was pared by 6 bases and J by 3 bases, with 7 bases of the junction left unmatched. The DNA for the CDR3 is TGTGCCAGCAGCTTCGACAGGGCGGACACCGGGGAGCTGTTTTTT. As protein: CASSFDRADTGELFF.

This chain connects TRBV5-4 to TRBJ1-2; 7 bases are shared with TRBD1. The CDR3 sequence is 12 residues long. Germline loops: CDR1 SGHNT, CDR2 YYREEE (reference sequence). V lost 7 bases to trimming and J lost 4 bases; unmatched junction nucleotides: 4. CDR3: CASGQAIYGYTF. For the CDR3, the DNA is TGTGCCAGCGGACAGGCAATCTATGGCTACACCTTC.

The chain links TRBV2 to TRBJ1-5; D gene unclear. This CDR3 comprises 14 residues. V dropped 4 bases and J dropped 0 bases, with 7 bases sitting between them. The germline gives CDR1 SNHLY, CDR2 FYNNEI. The CDR3 loop is CASSVSVSNQPQHF. The CDR3 DNA reads TGTGCCAGCAGTGTATCCGTTAGCAATCAGCCCCAGCATTTT.

Only one count was recorded for this clone. The chain employs TRBV7-2 and TRBJ1-4, with a weak D call TRBD1 (5 bases). This CDR3 comprises 15 residues. Trimming took off 5 bases at V and 6 bases at J, with 16 bases between the two ends. Germline values: CDR1 SGHTA, CDR2 FQGNSA. CDR3 in amino acids: CASSLGTDWDEKLFF. CDR3 nucleotide sequence: TGTGCCAGCAGCCTCGGGACGGATTGGGATGAAAAACTGTTTTTT.